There are many counts of the clone carrying this T cell receptor beta chain. Its target is unknown. V was pared by 2 bases and J by 1 base, with 9 bases between. Germline values: CDR1 SGHNT, CDR2 YYREEE (reference sequence). The CDR3 loop spans 14 amino acids. The sample belongs to a study of read filtering for tumor transcriptome and immune sequencing. This library used approximately 390 ng RNA and molecular barcoded adaptors spanning alpha/delta and beta/gamma chains. TCRdb ran MiXCR on the reads and lists one entry per CDR3 protein. The table has tens of thousands of distinct CDR3 sequences, roughly 19% seen once. The study's findings and limits: Roughly 80% of IR-seq clonotypes had a single read, yet these held approximately 3.5% of reads.

Sequencing was performed on a population of CD138-negative cells sorted from bone marrow. The V gene is TRBV5-4, the J gene TRBJ2-5; D might be TRBD1 (5 bases). The receptor was isolated from a donor at least 40 years old with multiple myeloma. CDR3 residues: CASSFPTVQETQYF. The CDR3 nucleotides are TGTGCCAGCAGCTTTCCGACAGTCCAAGAGACCCAGTACTTC. The entire variable domain, with the rest obtained from reference TRBV5-4 and TRBJ2-5, is as follows: ETGVTQSPTHLIKTRGQQVTLRCSSQSGHNTVSWYQQALGQGPQFIFQYYREEENGRGNFPPRFSGLQFPNYSSELNVNALELDDSALYLCASSFPTVQETQYFGPGTRLLVL.